This T cell receptor (beta chain) is from a study of control samples from healthy donors and cancer patients (dated by TCRdb to the early 2020s). About this clone itself: The antigen this receptor binds is unknown. Within one base of it there is no much larger clone, and no base qualities were kept.

The library was built by means of the immunoSEQ multiplex PCR assay. This immuneACCESS table, as held by TCRdb, lists in-frame sequences with V and J called but not all clones. Of the missing ones, under half trace to an unresolved V gene in checked studies; the others have no known cause. In all, the sample holds tens of thousands of clones, and more than 85% of those were seen once. Jointly, the top ten make up around 24% of the sample. The origin of this receptor is a woman aged 50 to 60 with head and neck cancer. The sequenced sample consisted of PBMCs.

The CDR3: CASSEQKETQYF. The DNA sequence is as follows: TGTGCCAGCAGTGAGCAGAAAGAGACCCAGTACTTC. The chain is made from TRBV2 and TRBJ2-5; no D segment can be confidently identified. The junction shows trimming of 3 bases on V and 3 bases on J, plus 5 bases between the germline ends. Counted from cysteine to phenylalanine, this CDR3 has 12 amino acids. The entry retains the CDR3 DNA only, 36 bases that are in frame from base 1. According to the germline V gene, CDR1 reads SNHLY and CDR2 reads FYNNEI.